A selection of T cell receptor beta chains follows, all from one sample in a study of control samples from healthy donors and cancer patients. TCRdb's table, derived via immunoSEQ multiplex PCR, lists solely in-frame clones and lacks some. The table records more than 100,000 clones, more than 85% of them present only once. Input material: blood. Source of these receptors: a woman younger than 30 in good health. CDR3s include the opening cysteine and the closing phenylalanine or tryptophan. Each record gives: D gene, J gene, V gene, clone size, CDR3 DNA, CDR3 protein. D genes are given only for firm matches. Size tells how often a clone was seen (once, few, many) or the class of an expanded clone, and some rows leave it out.

NA	TRBJ2-7	TRBV6-2/TRBV6-3	NA	TGTGCCAGCAGTTCTTCAGGGGTTTACGAGCAGTACTTC	CASSSSGVYEQYF
NA	TRBJ2-2	TRBV4-3	NA	TGCGCCAGCAGCCAAGATGCGACCACCGGGGAGCTGTTTTTT	CASSQDATTGELFF
NA	TRBJ1-5	TRBV7-2	NA	TGTGCCAGCAGCTTAATATGGGGGCGCAATCAGCCCCAGCATTTT	CASSLIWGRNQPQHF
NA	TRBJ2-6	TRBV6-2/TRBV6-3	once	TGTGCCAGCAGTCGCACCGGGAGCTCTGGGGCCAACGTCCTGACTTTC	CASSRTGSSGANVLTF
NA	TRBJ2-1	TRBV6-5	NA	TGTGCCAGCAGTTACAGGGACAATGAGCAGTTCTTC	CASSYRDNEQFF
NA	TRBJ1-6	TRBV7-3	NA	TGTGCCAGCAGCATAAGACATATTGGGTCCTATAATTCACCCCTCCACTTT	CASSIRHIGSYNSPLHF
NA	TRBJ2-5	TRBV2	NA	TGTGCCAGCCGGACGGGAGCCCAAGAGACCCAGTACTTC	CASRTGAQETQYF
NA	TRBJ1-4	TRBV7-9	NA	TGTGCCAGCGGGGGTGAAAAACTGTTTTTT	CASGGEKLFF
NA	TRBJ2-5	TRBV9	once	TGTGCCAGCAGCCGAGTGGGGATGGGTGTGGAGACCCAGTACTTC	CASSRVGMGVETQYF
NA	TRBJ2-5	TRBV5-1	once	TGCGCCAGCAGCTTGGCAGGAGGGGAGACCCAGTACTTC	CASSLAGGETQYF
NA	TRBJ2-7	TRBV19	NA	TGTGCCAGTAGTTTAGACAGAGGCGGGCGGCAGTACTTC	CASSLDRGGRQYF
TRBD2	TRBJ2-5	TRBV5-1	NA	TGCGCCAGCCGGACTGGACTAGCGGGGGGCCAAGAGACCCAGTACTTC	CASRTGLAGGQETQYF
TRBD2	TRBJ2-2	TRBV15	once	TGTGCCACCAGCATACCAGCGGGAGGGTATTTCGGCGGGGAGCTGTTTTTT	CATSIPAGGYFGGELFF
TRBD1	TRBJ1-5	TRBV24-1	NA	TGTGCCACCAGTGATGGGCAGGGGGTGAATCAGCCCCAGCATTTT	CATSDGQGVNQPQHF
NA	TRBJ2-1	TRBV7-2	few	TGTGCCAGCAGCTTAGTGGGCAGGCTGGCATACAATGAGCAGTTCTTC	CASSLVGRLAYNEQFF
NA	TRBJ2-1	TRBV11-2	NA	TGTGCCAGCAGCTTAAGGACAGAAGTTTACAATGAGCAGTTCTTC	CASSLRTEVYNEQFF
TRBD1	TRBJ2-7	TRBV5-1	NA	TGCGCCAGCAGCTTCCTGGGACAGGGAACGGGGGAGCAGTACTTC	CASSFLGQGTGEQYF
NA	TRBJ1-1	TRBV19	NA	TGTGCCAGTATCGCCTGGGGGCGGCGAGCTTTCTTT	CASIAWGRRAFF
NA	TRBJ2-3	TRBV6-4	once	TGTGCCAGCAGTGACCATCTACCCGGGGCGAGGGCAGATACGCAGTATTTT	CASSDHLPGARADTQYF
NA	TRBJ1-4	TRBV28	NA	TGTGCCAGCAGGTGGACGGGTGAAAAACTGTTTTTT	CASRWTGEKLFF
NA	TRBJ1-1	TRBV10-1	NA	TGCGCCAGCAGTGGATACAGGGCAGCTGAACCTGAAGCTTTCTTT	CASSGYRAAEPEAFF
NA	TRBJ2-5	TRBV18	NA	TGTGCCAGCTCACTAGCCTCAGAGACCCAGTACTTC	CASSLASETQYF